The next 11 T cell receptor beta chains were all read from a single sample in a study of blood T cells in healthy people across ages. Next came a second PCR, run for roughly 6 to 11 cycles, which used a sample-barcoded 5' primer along with a J-beta primer mix. Each CDR3 protein gets one entry after TCRdb re-called the 5' RACE reads with MiXCR. This repertoire shows about 800,000 distinct CDR3 sequences, 20% to 25% found once; its top ten account for approximately 4%. The same specimen was also included in a second study, on T cells of mothers and their children.

The sequenced material came from blood. These receptors came from a boy younger than 18 in good health.

CDR3 coding DNA: TGTGCCATCAGTGAACTAGCGGGAGGTAGAGCCTCCTACAATGAGCAGTTCTTC. It codes for CAISELAGGRASYNEQFF. The chain links TRBV10-3 to TRBJ2-1; TRBD2 agrees at 12 bases. This CDR3 has 18 amino acids. The V segment lost 3 bases and the J segment 0 bases; nucleotides outside the gene matches: 6. CDR1 and CDR2 (germline): ENHRY, SYGVKD.

This clonotype was counted many times. The CDR3 DNA reads TGTGCCAGCAGCTTGCAGGGTGCCACTGAAGCTTTCTTT. It specifies CASSLQGATEAFF. This sequence joins TRBV12-3 or TRBV12-4 and TRBJ1-1, with a weak D call TRBD1 (5 bases). The V end was cut by 6 bases, the J end by 4 bases, with 12 bases between. The CDR3 totals 13 residues.

This clonotype has just a few counts. This chain connects TRBV29-1 to TRBJ1-2, with D maybe TRBD1 (5 bases). The germline V gene has CDR1 SQVTM and CDR2 ANQGSEA. V was shortened by 2 bases and J by 2 bases, with 12 bases between the two germline ends. The CDR3 totals 14 residues. The CDR3 is CSVEPETANYGYTF. DNA of the CDR3: TGCAGCGTTGAACCCGAGACAGCCAACTATGGCTACACCTTC.

In this sample, this clonotype turned up a few times. The rearrangement joins TRBV27 to TRBJ2-1, with TRBD2 matching 8 bases. This CDR3 is built from 17 residues. Germline CDR1 and CDR2: MNHEY and SMNVEV (reference sequence). J was trimmed by 10 bases and V by 2 bases; bases with no gene match: 16. In DNA, the CDR3 is TGTGCCAGCAGTTTAGGGGTAGCGGGGCCTCGACCGGGCGAGCAGTTCTTC. Translated, it gives CASSLGVAGPRPGEQFF.

Of note for this clonotype: Relative to the germline gene, one junction end is altered; a read error may explain this. This rearrangement joins TRBV2 to TRBJ2-5; 10 positions agree with TRBD2. The V gene's germline CDR1 is SNHLY and CDR2 FYNNEI. The CDR3 totals 13 residues. CDR3 in amino acids: CASSEPSGGGRFF. The CDR3 DNA sequence: TGTGCCAGCAGTGAGCCTAGCGGGGGCGGACGGTTCTTC.

There are a few counts of this clonotype. The chain has TRBV20-1 and TRBJ1-3; D ambiguous. The CDR3 covers 11 residues. Germline V gene data show CDR1 as DFQATT and CDR2 as SNEGSKA (reference sequence). Trimming removed 8 bases at V and 8 bases at J, with 13 bases between. CDR3 protein: CSTAPPDTIYF. The CDR3 DNA reads TGCAGTACGGCCCCCCCGGACACCATATATTTT.

As regards this clonotype: A read error may produce the germline difference seen at one junction end. DNA of the CDR3: TGCAGTGCTAGAGATTTGGCAGACCCTTCCTACGAGCAGTGCTTC. This translates into CSARDLADPSYEQCF. This rearrangement joins TRBV20-1 to TRBJ2-7; the D is unclear. The CDR3 is 15 residues long. Germline CDR1 is DFQATT and CDR2 is SNEGSKA (reference sequence).

The gene calls are TRBV28 and TRBJ2-2; 7 bases line up with TRBD2. Germline CDR1 is MDHEN and CDR2 is SYDVKM. With V trimmed by 4 bases and J by 2 bases, 4 bases remained unmatched. This CDR3 has 15 amino acids. CDR3 residues: CASSSAGLNTGELFF. In DNA form, the CDR3 reads TGTGCCAGCAGTTCAGCGGGGCTTAACACCGGGGAGCTGTTTTTT.

This clonotype was found a few times. This chain uses TRBV28 with TRBJ2-5, with D possibly being TRBD2 (6 bases). The J call is uncertain, as TRBJ2-7 better fits the DNA end. This CDR3 has 14 amino acids. Germline CDR1 reads MDHEN; CDR2 reads SYDVKM. This CDR3 is CASSLGGTDYEQYF. The CDR3 nucleotides are TGTGCCAGCAGTTTAGGGGGGACGGACTACGAGCAGTACTTC.

This clonotype was recorded many times. The rearrangement joins TRBV12-3 or TRBV12-4 to TRBJ2-7; D may be TRBD1 (5 bases). Trimming cost V 4 bases and J 4 bases, with 8 bases left between them. The CDR3 contains 12 residues. CDR3 protein: CASSSGSYEQYF. CDR3 nucleotide sequence: TGTGCCAGCAGTTCAGGGTCTTACGAGCAGTACTTC.

The chain carries TRBV6-5 and TRBJ2-5; TRBD2 matches at 9 bases. Germline CDR1 and CDR2: MNHEY and SVGAGI. Losses at the gene ends were 0 bases for V and 2 bases for J; bases not matched to a gene: 7. The CDR3 covers 17 residues. The CDR3 nucleotides are TGTGCCAGCAGTTACTCGGGTAGCGGGGGATTACAAGAGACCCAGTACTTC. Its protein is CASSYSGSGGLQETQYF.